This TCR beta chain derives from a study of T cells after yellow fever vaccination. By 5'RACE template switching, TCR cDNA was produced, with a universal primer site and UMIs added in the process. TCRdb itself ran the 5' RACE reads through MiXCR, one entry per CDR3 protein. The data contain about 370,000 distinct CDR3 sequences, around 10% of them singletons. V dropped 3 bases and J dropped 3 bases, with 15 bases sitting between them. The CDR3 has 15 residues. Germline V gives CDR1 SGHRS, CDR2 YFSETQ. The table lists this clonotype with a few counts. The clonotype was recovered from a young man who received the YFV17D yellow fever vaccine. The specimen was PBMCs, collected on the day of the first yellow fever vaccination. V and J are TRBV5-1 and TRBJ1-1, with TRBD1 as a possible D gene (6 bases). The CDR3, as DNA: TGCGCCAGCAGCTCCTCCAGGGAGGGGGACACTGAAGCTTTCTTT. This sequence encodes CASSSSREGDTEAFF.